The 18 T cell receptor beta chains below come from one sample, sequenced in a study of metastatic and nonmetastatic thyroid tumors. All patients were untreated before thyroid surgery. TCRdb re-clonotyped the PCR reads through MiXCR. This sample yields 45,000 to 50,000 clones, of which about 20% are seen a single time; about 4% belongs to the top ten. Sample: blood. These receptors were collected from a male donor with papillary thyroid cancer or a benign thyroid nodule (not recorded which). Some clones in this sample may be carry-over from other donors' samples.

V gene TRBV9 combines with J gene TRBJ1-2, with D unresolved. Germline CDR1 and CDR2: SGDLS and YYNGEE. V lost 0 bases and J 4 bases, leaving 13 bases between the germline ends. The CDR3 spans 15 residues. The CDR3 coding sequence is TGTGCCAGCAGCGTAGGAAGGGATTCACCCTATGGCTACACCTTC. Protein: CASSVGRDSPYGYTF. Variable domain in full (rest from reference TRBV9 and TRBJ1-2): DSGVTQTPKHLITATGQRVTLRCSPRSGDLSVYWYQQSLDQGLQFLIQYYNGEERAKGNILERFSAQQFPDLHSELNLSSLELGDSALYFCASSVGRDSPYGYTFGSGTRLTVV.

This clone was picked up many times. The rearrangement links TRBV4-1 to TRBJ2-7; TRBD2 aligns across 9 bases. This CDR3 is 16 amino acids long. The germline CDR1 and CDR2 sequences are MGHRA and YSYEKL. The trim removed 0 bases at V and 0 bases at J, leaving 3 bases unmatched. This CDR3 is CASSQDSGGVSYEQYF. DNA of the CDR3: TGCGCCAGCAGCCAAGATAGCGGGGGTGTCTCCTACGAGCAGTACTTC.

This clone was seen a handful of times. V and J are TRBV6-4 and TRBJ1-1; D gene uncertain. CDR1 MRHNA and CDR2 SNTAGT come from the germline V gene. The V end lost 10 bases, the J end lost 4 bases, and 19 bases lay between the germline ends. There are 14 residues in the CDR3. CDR3 nucleotide sequence: TGTGCCACTGAATCAATCGGGTGGAGCACTGAAGCTTTCTTT. This encodes CATESIGWSTEAFF.

This clone was detected only a few times. J is TRBJ1-2 and V is TRBV7-6; possibly TRBD1 for D (5 bases). This CDR3 is built from 14 residues. Germline CDR1 SGHVS, CDR2 FNYEAQ. Trimming left V 7 bases short and J 2 bases short, with 14 bases between. DNA of the CDR3: TGTGCCAGCACCTCCGGGACGGGAAACTATGGCTACACCTTC. This encodes CASTSGTGNYGYTF.

This clone has a count of ten or more. The rearrangement joins TRBV4-2 to TRBJ2-5, with TRBD2 matching 8 bases. Germline V gene lookup returns CDR1 LGHNA and CDR2 YNFKEQ. The CDR3 has 18 amino acids. Trimming took 0 bases from V and 4 from J; bases not matched to a gene: 13. CDR3 in amino acids: CASSQDRVAGFWGETQYF. DNA of the CDR3: TGTGCCAGCAGCCAAGATCGAGTAGCGGGGTTTTGGGGAGAGACCCAGTACTTC.

This clone was seen more than once but under ten times. V is TRBV10-1 and J is TRBJ2-7; D possibly uses TRBD1 or TRBD2 (6 bases each). The germline V gene encodes CDR1 WNHNN and CDR2 SYGVQD (reference sequence). The germline V and J ends were trimmed by 5 bases and 7 bases, with 15 bases remaining between them. The CDR3 covers 13 residues. The CDR3 DNA follows: TGCGCCAGCAGTTCCGACAGGAGGGTTGAGCAGTACTTC. Amino acids: CASSSDRRVEQYF.

This clone occurred many times. The CDR3 here is CASQKVGARETQYF. The CDR3 coding sequence is TGTGCCAGCCAAAAAGTGGGGGCGCGGGAGACCCAGTACTTC. The chain links TRBV7-9 to TRBJ2-5, with D perhaps matching TRBD1 (6 bases). Germline CDR1 and CDR2: SEHNR and FQNEAQ (reference sequence). The V and J ends lost 8 bases and 5 bases respectively, with 18 bases between them. The CDR3 totals 14 residues.

This clone has ten or more counts. This chain joins TRBV20-1 and TRBJ2-1; D is unclear. CDR3 size: 15 residues. V lost 1 base and J lost 1, with 11 bases in between. The germline CDR1 and CDR2 sequences are DFQATT and SNEGSKA (reference sequence). CDR3 protein: CSARGPGASYNEQFF. CDR3 nucleotide sequence: TGCAGTGCTAGAGGCCCCGGAGCGTCCTACAATGAGCAGTTCTTC.

At least ten counts were recorded for this clone. J is TRBJ1-5 and V is TRBV7-8; no definite D call. This CDR3 contains 13 residues. From germline, CDR1 is SGHVS and CDR2 FQNEAQ. V gave up 6 bases and J gave up 2 bases, with 8 bases separating them. In DNA form, the CDR3 reads TGTGCCAGCAGATCAGGTCGCAATCAGCCCCAGCATTTT. Translating it yields CASRSGRNQPQHF.

This clone occurred many times. The chain employs TRBV4-1 and TRBJ1-3; possible D gene TRBD1, 6 bases. CDR1 is MGHRA and CDR2 is YSYEKL in the germline V gene. Trimming pared 4 bases from V and 0 bases from J, leaving 10 bases between. The CDR3 totals 15 residues. The CDR3 DNA reads TGCGCCAGCAGCCTCGGGACACCCTCTGGAAACACCATATATTTT. Residues: CASSLGTPSGNTIYF.

The chain recombines TRBV5-1 with TRBJ2-1, with 8 positions matching TRBD1. This CDR3 spans 16 amino acids. J gave up 2 bases and V 1 base, and 5 bases lay outside the gene matches. Germline V gene data show CDR1 as SGHRS and CDR2 as YFSETQ. The CDR3: CASSLQATGAYNEQFF. The CDR3, as DNA: TGCGCCAGCAGCTTGCAAGCGACAGGGGCCTACAATGAGCAGTTCTTC.

This chain uses TRBV30 with TRBJ2-1; 9 bases agree with TRBD1. With 2 bases clipped from V and 3 bases from J, the junction kept 5 bases outside the gene matches. Germline V gene data show CDR1 as GTSNPN and CDR2 as SVGIG (reference sequence). This CDR3 spans 15 amino acids. The CDR3 here is CAWSSRDRDYNEQFF. In nucleotides, the CDR3 is TGTGCCTGGAGTAGTCGGGACAGGGACTACAATGAGCAGTTCTTC. The whole variable domain, filled in from reference TRBV30 and TRBJ2-1, reads SQTIHQWPATLVQPVGSPLSLECTVEGTSNPNLYWYRQAAGRGLQLLFYSVGIGQISSEVPQNLSASRPQDRQFILSSKKLLLSDSGFYLCAWSSRDRDYNEQFFGPGTRLTVL.

The chain uses TRBV18 and TRBJ2-2; perhaps TRBD1 as D (6 bases). Germline CDR1 is KGHSH and CDR2 is LQKENI. This CDR3 region has 14 residues. Trimming removed 4 bases from V and 6 bases from J, with 12 bases in between. The CDR3 reads CASSRREGAGELFF. The CDR3, as DNA: TGTGCCAGCTCACGCCGTGAGGGGGCCGGGGAGCTGTTTTTT.

This clone was seen repeatedly, ten times or more. This sequence joins TRBV12-3 or TRBV12-4 and TRBJ1-4, with D possibly TRBD1 on 5 matching bases. The V gene lost 4 bases and the J gene lost 8 bases, with 14 bases spanning the gap. This CDR3 comprises 14 residues. CDR3 nucleotide sequence: TGTGCCAGCAGTTCCGGGGGGGGGGGAGAAAAACTGTTTTTT. Protein sequence: CASSSGGGGEKLFF.

The V and J genes are TRBV18 and TRBJ2-1, with unresolved D. CDR3 length: 13 amino acids. Per germline, CDR1 KGHSH and CDR2 LQKENI. V shed 0 bases and J shed 7 bases, with 7 bases lying between them. The CDR3 loop is CASSPPQSNEQFF. Here the CDR3 DNA reads TGTGCCAGCTCACCACCCCAGTCTAATGAGCAGTTCTTC.

The J gene is TRBJ2-3, the V gene TRBV9; D is ambiguous. This CDR3 comprises 15 residues. Germline values: CDR1 SGDLS, CDR2 YYNGEE. The V and J ends lost 3 bases and 0 bases respectively, with 11 bases between them. The CDR3 DNA is TGTGCCAGCAGCGCCTCTGCTTGGAGCACAGATACGCAGTATTTT. It is translated as CASSASAWSTDTQYF.

This clone was counted at least ten times. The chain links TRBV18 to TRBJ1-1; no clear D. V was shortened by 5 bases and J by 1 base, with 8 bases between the two germline ends. Germline values: CDR1 KGHSH, CDR2 LQKENI. The CDR3 sequence is 13 residues long. CDR3 protein: CASSSQPNTEAFF. The DNA for the CDR3 is TGTGCCAGCTCATCGCAGCCGAACACTGAAGCTTTCTTT. The variable domain in full, with the rest retrieved from reference TRBV18 and TRBJ1-1, is NAGVMQNPRHLVRRRGQEARLRCSPMKGHSHVYWYRQLPEEGLKFMVYLQKENIIDESGMPKERFSAEFPKEGPSILRIQQVVRGDSAAYFCASSSQPNTEAFFGQGTRLTVV.

The genes are TRBV30 and TRBJ2-7; the D gene is possibly TRBD2 (5 bases). Germline V gene sequence: CDR1 GTSNPN, CDR2 SVGIG (reference sequence). The V end lost 0 bases, the J end lost 2 bases, and 17 bases lay between the germline ends. There are 16 residues in the CDR3. In DNA, the CDR3 is TGTGCCTGGAGTGTTGGATTACGGGGATCAACCTACGAGCAGTACTTC. This encodes CAWSVGLRGSTYEQYF.